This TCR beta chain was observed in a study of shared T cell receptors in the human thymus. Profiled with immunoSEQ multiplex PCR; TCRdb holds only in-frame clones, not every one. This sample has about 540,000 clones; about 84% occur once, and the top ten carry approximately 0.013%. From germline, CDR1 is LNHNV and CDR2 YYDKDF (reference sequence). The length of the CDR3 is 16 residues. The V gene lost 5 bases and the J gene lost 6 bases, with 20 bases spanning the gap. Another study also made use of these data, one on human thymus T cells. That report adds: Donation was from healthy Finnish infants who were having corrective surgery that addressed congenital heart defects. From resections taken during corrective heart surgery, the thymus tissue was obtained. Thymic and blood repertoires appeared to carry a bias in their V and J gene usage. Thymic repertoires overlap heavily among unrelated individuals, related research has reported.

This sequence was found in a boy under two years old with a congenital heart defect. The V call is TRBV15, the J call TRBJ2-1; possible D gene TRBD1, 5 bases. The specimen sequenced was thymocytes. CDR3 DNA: TGTGCCACCAGCCGAATCCCGGTAAGGGGCGCCAATGAGCAGTTCTTC. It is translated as CATSRIPVRGANEQFF.